This T cell receptor beta chain comes out of a study of T cells in Graves' hyperthyroidism and ophthalmopathy. With regard to this clonotype: Its antigen is still unknown.

General observations from the study: A 13 V-J model separated ophthalmopathy from stable hyperthyroidism.

CDR3 length equals 15 residues. Germline CDR1 is MGHRA and CDR2 is YSYEKL. Trimming removed 4 bases from V and 9 bases from J; junction bases left unmatched: 10. Amplified TCR beta CDR3 regions came from RNA transcripts. First-round RT-PCR with HTBI primers amplified the TCR CDR3 region. One entry per CDR3 protein, called by TCRdb with MiXCR from the multiplex PCR reads. This table has under 350,000 distinct CDR3 sequences, around 15% appearing once. The chain recombines TRBV4-1 with TRBJ2-4; 9 bases align to TRBD1. This sequence was found in a woman aged 60 to 75 with Graves' ophthalmopathy. Sequenced sample: blood. For the CDR3, the DNA is TGCGCCAGCAGCCGCACCCGGGACAGGGATAGCATTCAGTACTTC. Encoded protein: CASSRTRDRDSIQYF.